This record concerns one T cell receptor (beta chain) sequence. Its specificity is unknown. Germline is not matched at one junction end, which may reflect a read error. Next came a second PCR, run for about 6 to 11 cycles, which used a sample-barcoded 5' primer along with a J-beta primer mix. One entry per CDR3 protein, called by TCRdb with MiXCR from the 5' RACE reads. The sample holds 750,000 to 950,000 distinct CDR3 sequences, 20% to 30% seen once. The data belong to a study of blood T cells in healthy people across ages. Study-wide background: Roughly one uniquely barcoded beta molecule per two T cells was captured. Study-wide findings and caveats: The study found more naive CD4+ cells and higher diversity in long-lived than aged donors.

These data are also associated with another study on T cells of mothers and their children.

The receptor comes from a boy aged 5 to 17 in good health. Sequencing was performed on blood.

CDR3 in amino acids: CASSFRQGRPGANVPTF. Here the CDR3 DNA reads TGTGCCAGCAGTTTCCGGCAGGGCCGCCCTGGGGCCAACGTCCCGACTTTC. The rearrangement uses TRBV28 and TRBJ2-6, with D possibly matching TRBD1 (5 bases). Per the germline V gene, CDR1 is MDHEN and CDR2 is SYDVKM. The CDR3 totals 17 residues.